Listed here are 10 T cell receptor beta chains from one sample, sequenced in a study of CD8+ T cells in alopecia areata. RNA, once extracted, was reverse transcribed into cDNA for use as the sequencing template. Generated by immunoSEQ multiplex PCR, the TCRdb table keeps only in-frame clones and is missing some. Altogether 79,000 or so clones are present, approximately 66% being singletons, with the ten largest covering around 24%. Treatment meaning: oral pan-JAK inhibitor, 5-10 mg twice daily. Sequencing used CD8+ T cells sorted from blood, obtained at week 24, from a patient treated with tofacitinib. These receptors were obtained from a human donor with alopecia areata.

This chain joins TRBV27 and TRBJ2-5, with TRBD2 identical over 10 bases. There are 17 residues in the CDR3. The germline gives CDR1 MNHEY, CDR2 SMNVEV (reference sequence). J lost 1 base, V lost 5 bases, and 10 bases had no gene match. The CDR3 DNA reads as TGTGCCAGCAGTCCCCGTAGCGGGGGGCCACCCCAAGAGACCCAGTACTTC. Encoded protein: CASSPRSGGPPQETQYF.

The V and J genes are TRBV4-3 and TRBJ2-4; TRBD2 matches 9 bases. Germline CDR1 reads LGHNA; CDR2 reads YSLEER. The trim removed 1 base at V and 1 base at J, leaving 8 bases unmatched. This CDR3 has 18 residues. This chain's CDR3 is CASSQGLAGDAAKNIQYF. As DNA, the CDR3 is TGCGCCAGCAGCCAAGGGTTAGCGGGGGACGCGGCCAAAAACATTCAGTACTTC.

In its sample, this clone was seen a few times. The chain carries TRBV5-6 and TRBJ1-2; no clear D gene. The CDR3 sequence is 13 residues long. From germline, CDR1 is SGHDT and CDR2 YYEEEE. Trimming cost V 4 bases and J 4 bases, with 11 bases left between them. The CDR3 reads CASSRSGVYGYTF. The CDR3 DNA follows: TGTGCCAGCAGCCGATCGGGAGTCTATGGCTACACCTTC.

This clone was counted only a few times. The genes are TRBV9 and TRBJ1-1; D may be TRBD1 (6 bases). V dropped 4 bases and J dropped 5 bases, with 15 bases sitting between them. This CDR3 spans 14 amino acids. Germline CDR1 SGDLS, CDR2 YYNGEE. The CDR3 coding sequence is TGTGCCAGCAGCCACCATGGCAGGGGAACTGAAGCTTTCTTT. This sequence encodes CASSHHGRGTEAFF.

This chain uses TRBV7-2 with TRBJ2-3; TRBD1 aligns across 9 bases. Looked up from germline, CDR1 is SGHTA and CDR2 is FQGNSA. CDR3 length: 15 amino acids. With 4 bases clipped from V and 7 bases from J, the junction kept 9 bases outside the gene matches. CDR3 sequence (DNA): TGTGCCAGCAGCTACCCCGGGACAGGGCTGTATACGCAGTATTTT. Translation: CASSYPGTGLYTQYF.

As regards this clone: Given a far larger clone just one base away, this is likely a sequencing read error. The chain joins TRBV7-9 to TRBJ1-4, with D unclear. Trimming pared 5 bases from V and 4 bases from J, leaving 23 bases between. This CDR3 is 18 amino acids long. Per the germline V gene, CDR1 is SEHNR and CDR2 is FQNEAQ (reference sequence). The CDR3 DNA reads TGTGCCAGCAGCCAAGAAACACTAGACGCTAGAATTAATGAAAAACTGTTTTTT. Encoded protein: CASSQETLDARINEKLFF.

This clone appeared a few times. This chain links TRBV7-6 with TRBJ2-1; 8 bases map to TRBD1. The CDR3 totals 15 residues. The V and J ends lost 0 bases and 9 bases, in that order; junction bases with no gene match: 7. Germline lookup yields CDR1 SGHVS and CDR2 FNYEAQ. This chain's CDR3 is CASSLAGQGMGEQFF. CDR3 nucleotide sequence: TGTGCCAGCAGCTTAGCTGGACAGGGCATGGGTGAGCAGTTCTTC.

The chain is built from TRBV4-3 and TRBJ1-2; D unresolved. Trimming removed 1 base from V and 3 bases from J, with 6 bases in between. This CDR3 comprises 13 residues. Germline V gene sequence: CDR1 LGHNA, CDR2 YSLEER. CDR3 nucleotides: TGCGCCAGCAGCCAAGGAACGGACTATGGCTACACCTTC. This sequence encodes CASSQGTDYGYTF.

This clone has a handful of counts. The chain combines TRBV13 with TRBJ2-7, with a weak D call TRBD1 (5 bases). With 2 bases removed from V and 4 bases from J, the gap between germline ends came to 12 bases. The CDR3 loop spans 14 amino acids. Germline CDR1 and CDR2: PRHDT and FYEKMQ (reference sequence). The CDR3 region has the DNA TGTGCCAGCAGCTTACCACAGGCGACTTACGAGCAGTACTTC. This codes for CASSLPQATYEQYF.

The genes are TRBV27 and TRBJ2-7; 7 nucleotides align to TRBD1. V was pared by 6 bases and J by 6 bases, with 8 bases of the junction left unmatched. Germline V gene data show CDR1 as MNHEY and CDR2 as SMNVEV (reference sequence). The CDR3 is 13 amino acids. As DNA, the CDR3 is TGTGCCAGCAGCATCTCTAGGGACAGCGAGCAGTACTTC. This gives the protein CASSISRDSEQYF.